This TCR beta chain was found in a study of T cell changes during pregnancy in multiple sclerosis. TCRdb's table, derived via immunoSEQ multiplex PCR, lists solely in-frame clones and lacks some. The profile shows about 59,000 clones, just under 90% of them singletons. The CDR3 loop spans 15 amino acids. From germline, CDR1 is SGHVS and CDR2 FQNEAQ. Trimming shortened V by 2 bases and J by 0 bases, and 10 bases separated the two germline ends. The source is a female donor in good health, enrolled as a control in a pregnancy study. Sequenced material: peripheral blood, taken in the first trimester of pregnancy. V gene TRBV7-8 combines with J gene TRBJ1-2; no clear D. The CDR3 DNA reads TGTGCCAGCAGCTTAATCGCAGATCCTAACTATGGCTACACCTTC. Its protein is CASSLIADPNYGYTF.